This T cell receptor beta chain appears in the sequencing data of a study of cytomegalovirus exposure and HLA in healthy donors. With respect to this clone: Its cognate antigen is unknown.

The data were produced by immunoSEQ multiplex PCR, yet TCRdb's version contains in-frame clones alone and is incomplete. The sample consists of 150,000 to 200,000 clones, roughly three quarters of them appearing once. Study-wide results and limits: Through in vitro validation, three CMV-associated chains were shown to be specific for CMV antigens. Most TCRs appeared rarely, but some public TCRs recurred in many donors.

Separate from the roughly 700-subject first cohort was the approximately 120-subject validation cohort, to which the donors belonged. This TCR was sampled from a woman aged 30 to 39 in good health and CMV-seronegative. Sequences were obtained from PBMCs.

CDR3 sequence: CASSLGDRGVNTEAFF. DNA of the CDR3: TGTGCCAGCAGTCTAGGGGACAGGGGGGTGAACACTGAAGCTTTCTTT. J is TRBJ1-1 and V is TRBV7-8, with 11 bases identical to TRBD1. The CDR3 length is 16 residues. The V gene end was trimmed by 6 bases and the J gene end by 0 bases; junction bases not matched to a gene: 6. Germline CDR1 is SGHVS and CDR2 is FQNEAQ.